This T cell receptor beta chain was observed in a study of blood T cell repertoires in COVID-19. Overall study context: Acute and convalescent COVID-19 samples came from the United States, Italy and Spain. From T cells, B-cell-depleted T cells, or PBMCs came the material, which was cDNA or gDNA.

Germline assignment: CDR1 MGHRA and CDR2 YSYEKL. This CDR3 contains 15 residues. V was clipped by 1 base and J by 6 bases; unmatched bases: 7. Methods used by the authors: Amplified reference gene primers provided the basis for estimating nucleated cell counts. Profiling relied on immunoSEQ multiplex PCR, and the TCRdb table lists in-frame clones only, not all of them. V and J calls and clone size are given by that table; D and trimming were obtained from the DNA. The data hold about 160,000 clones, with roughly 88% observed a single time. The sequencing sample was made of peripheral blood. This rearrangement joins TRBV4-1 to TRBJ2-7; 9 bases agree with TRBD1. The clonotype originates from a woman aged 55-69 years with acute or convalescent COVID-19. The CDR3 DNA sequence: TGCGCCAGCAGCCAAGTGGAAAACAGGGGGCGCGAGCAGTACTTC. Translating gives CASSQVENRGREQYF.